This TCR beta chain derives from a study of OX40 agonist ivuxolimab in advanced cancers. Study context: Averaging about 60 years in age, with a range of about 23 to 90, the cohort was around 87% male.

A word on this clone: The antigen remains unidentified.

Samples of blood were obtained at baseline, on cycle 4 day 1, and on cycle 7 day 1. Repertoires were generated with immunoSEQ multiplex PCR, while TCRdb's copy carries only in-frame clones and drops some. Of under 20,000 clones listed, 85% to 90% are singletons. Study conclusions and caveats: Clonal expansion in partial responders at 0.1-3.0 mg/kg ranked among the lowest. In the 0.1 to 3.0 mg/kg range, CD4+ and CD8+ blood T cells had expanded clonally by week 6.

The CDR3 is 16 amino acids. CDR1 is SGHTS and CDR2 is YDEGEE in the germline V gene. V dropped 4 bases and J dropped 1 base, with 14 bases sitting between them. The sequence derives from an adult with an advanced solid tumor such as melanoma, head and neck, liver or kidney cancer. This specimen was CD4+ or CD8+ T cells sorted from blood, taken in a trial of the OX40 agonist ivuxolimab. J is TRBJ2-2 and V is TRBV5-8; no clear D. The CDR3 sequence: CASSRWMVQNTGELFF. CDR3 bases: TGTGCCAGCAGCCGGTGGATGGTACAGAACACCGGGGAGCTGTTTTTT.